This T cell receptor beta chain is from a study of human versus mouse CDR3 diversity and MHC coevolution. Across the study: Between about 0.6 x 10^7 and 1.6 x 10^7 valid reads came from each sample.

The CDR3 spans 16 residues. The germline CDR1 and CDR2 sequences are SGHRS and YFSETQ. Remarks on this clone: Its specificity is unknown.

Study conclusions and caveats: Human T cells were selected on over 5 MHC II alleles.

Generated by immunoSEQ multiplex PCR, the TCRdb table keeps only in-frame clones and is missing some. The sample includes about 83,000 clones, approximately 90% of them seen just once. Sequenced input: naive CD4+ T cells from blood. The subset: CD45RO-negative CD62L-positive naive CD4 T cells. The source is a person between 25 and 69 years old in good health. This chain uses TRBV5-1 with TRBJ2-5; D might be TRBD1 (6 bases). The end of the DNA is better explained by TRBJ2-7, so the J call may be wrong. CDR3 amino acids: CASSSGLVRGSGEQYF. In nucleotides, the CDR3 is TGCGCCAGCAGCTCAGGTTTGGTCAGGGGATCCGGCGAGCAGTACTTC.